Shown below are 24 T cell receptor beta chains from a single sample sequenced in a study of cytomegalovirus exposure and HLA in healthy donors. The PCR employed 60 Vbeta primers together with 13 Jbeta primers. Generated by immunoSEQ multiplex PCR, the TCRdb table keeps only in-frame clones and is missing some. In the table there are 110,000 or so clones, 65% to 75% of which are singletons. Sequencing was performed on PBMCs. These receptors originate from a woman between 35 and 50 years old in good health and CMV-seropositive.

This chain connects TRBV2 to TRBJ1-1, with TRBD1 as a possible D gene (5 bases). V lost 4 bases and J 1 base, leaving 7 bases between the germline ends. Looked up from germline, CDR1 is SNHLY and CDR2 is FYNNEI. This CDR3 spans 13 amino acids. Written as DNA, the CDR3 is TGTGCCAGCAGTGGGCAGGGGAACACTGAAGCTTTCTTT. This translates into CASSGQGNTEAFF. Filled out from reference TRBV2 and TRBJ1-1, the complete variable domain reads EPEVTQTPSHQVTQMGQEVILRCVPISNHLYFYWYRQILGQKVEFLVSFYNNEISEKSEIFDDQFSVERPDGSNFTLKIRSTKLEDSAMYFCASSGQGNTEAFFGQGTRLTVV.

This chain joins TRBV29-1 and TRBJ1-2, with 7 bases that match TRBD1. Germline-derived CDR1 and CDR2 are SQVTM and ANQGSEA. The J segment lost 5 bases and the V segment lost 0 bases, leaving 12 bases of the junction unmatched. This CDR3 comprises 16 residues. The CDR3, as DNA: TGCAGCGTTGAAGATCCATCTCGGGACAGCCCGTATGGCTACACCTTC. It encodes CSVEDPSRDSPYGYTF. Looking up the rest from reference TRBV29-1 and TRBJ1-2 gives the full variable domain: SAVISQKPSRDICQRGTSLTIQCQVDSQVTMMFWYRQQPGQSLTLIATANQGSEATYESGFVIDKFPISRPNLTFSTLTVSNMSPEDSSIYLCSVEDPSRDSPYGYTFGSGTRLTVV.

The gene calls are TRBV9 and TRBJ1-4, with D possibly being TRBD1 (6 bases). Trimming cost V 4 bases and J 8 bases, with 12 bases left between them. This CDR3 is 13 amino acids long. The germline V gene encodes CDR1 SGDLS and CDR2 YYNGEE. This chain's CDR3 is CASSRQVGEKLFF. The CDR3 nucleotides read TGTGCCAGCAGCCGACAGGTGGGGGAAAAACTGTTTTTT.

This chain connects TRBV19 to TRBJ1-1, with D unclear. CDR1 and CDR2 (germline): LNHDA, SQIVND (reference sequence). V shed 3 bases and J shed 2 bases, with 16 bases lying between them. The CDR3 is 16 amino acids. This CDR3 is CASSIDMAGLNTEAFF. The CDR3 bases are TGTGCCAGTAGTATTGATATGGCAGGACTCAACACTGAAGCTTTCTTT.

The chain couples TRBV9 to TRBJ2-5; the D gene is possibly TRBD2 (9 bases). Deletions cut 3 bases from V and 5 bases from J, with 20 bases between. The CDR3 runs to 16 residues. Germline CDR1 and CDR2: SGDLS and YYNGEE. CDR3 DNA: TGTGCCAGCAGCGGAAGACAGGGGCTAGCGGGGGAGACCCAGTACTTC. Amino acid sequence: CASSGRQGLAGETQYF.

V and J are TRBV7-2 and TRBJ2-3, with D tentatively TRBD2 (5 bases). The germline V gene encodes CDR1 SGHTA and CDR2 FQGNSA. Trimming took off 2 bases at V and 0 bases at J, with 9 bases between the two ends. The CDR3 runs 15 residues. The CDR3 spells CASSLQRASTDTQYF. The CDR3 bases are TGTGCCAGCAGCTTACAGAGGGCTAGCACAGATACGCAGTATTTT.

The sample holds a few counts of this clone. The J gene is TRBJ2-3, the V gene TRBV5-1; TRBD2 aligns across 9 bases. The germline V gene encodes CDR1 SGHRS and CDR2 YFSETQ. The ends lost 2 bases at V and 5 bases at J; junction bases unmatched: 3. This CDR3 comprises 14 residues. CDR3 DNA: TGCGCCAGCAGCTTAGGTAGCGGGGGAGATACGCAGTATTTT. Amino acids: CASSLGSGGDTQYF.

A few counts support this clone. The chain joins TRBV9 to TRBJ2-3; 8 bases map to TRBD2. CDR3 length: 16 residues. Looked up from germline, CDR1 is SGDLS and CDR2 is YYNGEE. V dropped 1 base and J dropped 3; count of bases not matched to a gene: 7. The CDR3 loop reads CASSVLVVAGTDTQYF. CDR3 sequence (DNA): TGTGCCAGCAGCGTATTGGTGGTAGCGGGGACAGATACGCAGTATTTT.

This clone was counted a few times. CDR3 residues: CARSLAEAGDGPNTEAFF. The CDR3 bases are TGTGCCAGAAGCTTAGCGGAGGCAGGGGACGGTCCGAACACTGAAGCTTTCTTT. The V call is TRBV7-5, the J call TRBJ1-1; the table's D call TRBD1 went unverified against the DNA. TRBV7-5 is marked as a pseudogene. This CDR3 comprises 18 residues.

The genes are TRBV6-4 and TRBJ2-3, with D maybe TRBD2 (7 bases). Trimming pared 4 bases from V and 2 bases from J, leaving 16 bases between. There are 16 residues in the CDR3. CDR1 is MRHNA, CDR2 SNTAGT, per germline. CDR3 sequence: CASSVSGGTHTDTQYF. CDR3 coding DNA: TGTGCCAGCAGTGTTTCGGGGGGCACCCACACAGATACGCAGTATTTT.

The chain combines TRBV5-1 with TRBJ1-6; 7 nucleotides agree with TRBD1. The germline gives CDR1 SGHRS, CDR2 YFSETQ. The CDR3 spans 15 residues. V lost 0 bases and J lost 9; bases outside the gene matches: 6. The CDR3 protein is CASSLGDRDFSPLHF. CDR3 in DNA: TGCGCCAGCAGCTTGGGAGACAGGGATTTTTCACCCCTCCACTTT.

The chain joins TRBV6-6 to TRBJ1-1; D is uncertain. This CDR3 is 13 amino acids long. The V gene's germline CDR1 is MNHNY and CDR2 SVGAGI (reference sequence). The germline V and J ends were trimmed by 6 bases and 11 bases, with 19 bases remaining between them. In DNA form, the CDR3 reads TGTGCCAGCAGCCCCTTAGTGGGCAGTGAGGCTTTCTTT. Translated, it gives CASSPLVGSEAFF.

The genes are TRBV19 and TRBJ2-1; 12 bases are shared with TRBD2. CDR1 and CDR2 from the germline V gene are LNHDA and SQIVND (reference sequence). The CDR3 loop spans 16 amino acids. V gave up 4 bases and J gave up 6 bases; unmatched junction bases: 7. CDR3 DNA sequence: TGTGCCAGTAGTACTCAACTAGCGGGAGGCCGCAATGAGCAGTTCTTC. Protein: CASSTQLAGGRNEQFF.

This clone was seen more than once but under ten times. The V call is TRBV7-9, the J call TRBJ1-5, with 7 bases matching TRBD1. The germline V gene has CDR1 SEHNR and CDR2 FQNEAQ (reference sequence). The CDR3 length is 15 residues. J gave up 2 bases and V 3 bases, and 4 bases lay outside the gene matches. CDR3 nucleotide sequence: TGTGCCAGCAGCTTCTACGGACAGGGCAATCAGCCCCAGCATTTT. This gives the protein CASSFYGQGNQPQHF.

The V gene is TRBV6-4, the J gene TRBJ2-1; D uncertain. V lost 4 bases, J lost 0 bases, and 7 bases lay in between. The length of the CDR3 is 14 residues. Germline-derived CDR1 and CDR2 are MRHNA and SNTAGT. CDR3 coding DNA: TGTGCCAGCAGTGCGGAGAGCTCCTACAATGAGCAGTTCTTC. Translated: CASSAESSYNEQFF.

With respect to this clone: Other DNA sequences in the sample encode the same CDR3. The chain carries TRBV7-9 and TRBJ1-1, with D hard to call. From germline, CDR1 is SEHNR and CDR2 FQNEAQ (reference sequence). The CDR3 is 12 residues long. V lost 3 bases to trimming and J lost 5 bases, with 7 bases between them. CDR3 sequence: CASSFPGTEAFF. The CDR3 region has the DNA TGTGCCAGCAGCTTCCCGGGAACTGAAGCTTTCTTT.

The genes are TRBV30 and TRBJ2-7; possible D gene TRBD1, 5 bases. The CDR3 runs to 13 residues. Per germline, CDR1 GTSNPN and CDR2 SVGIG (reference sequence). V was shortened by 2 bases and J by 6 bases, with 14 bases between the two germline ends. CDR3 DNA: TGTGCCTGGAGTCATGGCAGGGTAGGCGAGCAGTACTTC. Translating it yields CAWSHGRVGEQYF.

This clone was found a few times. The chain is built from TRBV30 and TRBJ1-2; TRBD1 might be the D (6 bases). Germline V gene lookup returns CDR1 GTSNPN and CDR2 SVGIG (reference sequence). The CDR3 runs 15 residues. V lost 0 bases to trimming and J lost 8 bases, with 19 bases between them. CDR3: CAWSVVGGSGKGYTF. The CDR3 region has the DNA TGTGCCTGGAGTGTAGTAGGGGGTAGCGGGAAGGGCTACACCTTC. Variable domain in full (rest from reference TRBV30 and TRBJ1-2): SQTIHQWPATLVQPVGSPLSLECTVEGTSNPNLYWYRQAAGRGLQLLFYSVGIGQISSEVPQNLSASRPQDRQFILSSKKLLLSDSGFYLCAWSVVGGSGKGYTFGSGTRLTVV.

This clone was recorded once. The junction departs from the called germline gene at one end, perhaps through a read error. The gene calls are TRBV7-7 and TRBJ2-7, with 8 bases fitting TRBD2. The CDR3 sequence is 14 residues long. Germline lookup yields CDR1 SSHAT and CDR2 FNYEAQ (reference sequence). CDR3 bases: TGTGCTAGCAGCCCAGAGGCGGGGGGCTACGAGCAGTACTTC. Translating gives CASSPEAGGYEQYF. Together with reference TRBV7-7 and TRBJ2-7, the CDR3 gives the full variable domain: GAGVSQSPRYKVTKRGQDVTLRCDPISSHATLYWYQQALGQGPEFLTYFNYEAQPDKSGLPSDRFSAERPEGSISTLTIQRTEQRDSAMYRCASSPEAGGYEQYFGPGTRLTVT.

As for this clone: Relative to the germline gene, one junction end is altered; a read error may explain this. The chain has TRBV7-9 and TRBJ1-6; 8 nucleotides align to TRBD1. The germline CDR1 and CDR2 sequences are SEHNR and FQNEAQ (reference sequence). CDR3 length: 14 amino acids. CDR3 sequence reads: CSSSPGGAGAPLHF. CDR3 coding DNA: TGTTCCAGCAGCCCAGGGGGCGCGGGAGCACCCCTCCACTTT.

The chain recombines TRBV7-9 with TRBJ2-4; 8 nucleotides line up with TRBD2. In germline, CDR1 is SEHNR, CDR2 FQNEAQ (reference sequence). The CDR3 runs 14 residues. After removal of 5 bases from V and 9 bases from J, the junction contained 9 bases not matched to a gene. The CDR3 DNA sequence: TGTGCCAGCAGCCTCACTAGCGCGGGGGGCATTCAGTACTTC. This codes for CASSLTSAGGIQYF. The full variable domain, rest sourced from reference TRBV7-9 and TRBJ2-4, is DTGVSQNPRHKITKRGQNVTFRCDPISEHNRLYWYRQTLGQGPEFLTYFQNEAQLEKSRLLSDRFSAERPKGSFSTLEIQRTEQGDSAMYLCASSLTSAGGIQYFGAGTRLSVL.

This CDR3 reads CASSDSGGLPLHF. DNA of the CDR3: TGTGCCAGCAGTGACTCAGGAGGGCTCCCCCTCCACTTT. This sequence joins TRBV6-4 and TRBJ1-6, with no clear D. With 0 bases removed from V and 13 bases from J, the gap between germline ends came to 10 bases. Germline CDR1 and CDR2: MRHNA and SNTAGT. The CDR3 sequence is 13 residues long.

This chain joins TRBV9 and TRBJ2-5, with 9 bases matching TRBD2. The CDR3 extends over 16 amino acids. The V gene's germline CDR1 is SGDLS and CDR2 YYNGEE. The J segment lost 5 bases and the V segment lost 0 bases, leaving 8 bases of the junction unmatched. The CDR3 here is CASSVASGRQGETQYF. The CDR3 nucleotides read TGTGCCAGCAGCGTAGCGAGCGGGAGGCAGGGGGAGACCCAGTACTTC.

This chain uses TRBV2 with TRBJ2-3; 7 positions agree with TRBD1. The CDR3 loop spans 15 amino acids. Germline V CDR1 and CDR2: SNHLY, FYNNEI. V lost 4 bases, J lost 5 bases, and 9 bases stayed unmatched. CDR3 nucleotide sequence: TGTGCCAGCAGTGGATGGGACAGCCGTAAAGATACGCAGTATTTT. Its protein is CASSGWDSRKDTQYF.